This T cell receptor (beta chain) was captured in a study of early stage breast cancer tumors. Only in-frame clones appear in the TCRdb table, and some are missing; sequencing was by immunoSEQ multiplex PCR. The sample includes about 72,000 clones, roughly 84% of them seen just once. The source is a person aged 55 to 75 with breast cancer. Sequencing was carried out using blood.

CDR3 loop: CASRFLLARTQYF. The CDR3 nucleotides read TGTGCCAGCAGGTTTCTACTTGCGCGAACGCAGTATTTT. The chain combines TRBV6-1 with TRBJ2-3; D unclear. CDR1 and CDR2 from the germline V gene are MNHNS and SASEGT. V shed 6 bases and J shed 9 bases, with 16 bases lying between them. The CDR3 sequence is 13 residues long.